A selection of T cell receptor beta chains follows, all from one sample in a study of blood T cell repertoires in COVID-19. The protocol was immunoSEQ multiplex PCR, while the TCRdb copy is restricted to in-frame clones and leaves out a portion. In the table there are about 50,000 clones, about 84% of which are singletons. The sequencing sample was made of peripheral blood. Source of these receptors: a woman between 55 and 75 years old with acute or convalescent COVID-19. CDR3s include the opening cysteine and the closing phenylalanine or tryptophan. The D gene is left open where the match is weak. Where a row states a size, it is once, few, many or the class of an expanded clone; other rows omit it.

j_gene | d_gene | v_gene | abundance | len | CDR3aa | CDR3nt
TRBJ2-7 | TRBD1 | TRBV6-5 | - | 14 | CASKGDRGFYEQYF | TGTGCCAGCAAGGGGGACAGGGGTTTCTACGAGCAGTACTTC
TRBJ2-1 | - | TRBV2 | - | 14 | CASTRGLVNNEQFF | TGTGCCAGCACCCGAGGATTAGTTAACAATGAGCAGTTCTTC
TRBJ2-7 | - | TRBV10-3 | - | 15 | CAISDSGGPRNEQYF | TGTGCCATCAGTGATTCTGGAGGGCCCAGGAACGAGCAGTACTTC
TRBJ2-2 | TRBD1 | TRBV14 | - | 14 | CASRRTGLTGELFF | TGTGCCAGCAGAAGGACAGGGCTGACCGGGGAGCTGTTTTTT
TRBJ1-4 | - | TRBV3-1/TRBV3-2 | - | 17 | CASSQDRRSRGSEKLFF | TGTGCCAGCAGCCAAGACAGGCGGTCTCGGGGAAGTGAAAAACTGTTTTTT
TRBJ1-2 | - | TRBV28 | - | 12 | CASSFNDYGYTF | TGTGCCAGCAGTTTCAATGACTATGGCTACACCTTC
TRBJ1-1 | - | TRBV27 | - | 12 | CASSLSGGEAFF | TGTGCCAGCAGTTTATCCGGCGGCGAAGCTTTCTTT
TRBJ1-2 | - | TRBV6-5 | - | 13 | CASSADTVYGYTF | TGTGCCAGCAGCGCTGACACCGTCTATGGCTACACCTTC
TRBJ1-2 | TRBD1 | TRBV3-1/TRBV3-2 | - | 16 | CASSPPRINRGNGYTF | TGTGCCAGCAGCCCGCCACGAATTAACAGGGGTAATGGCTACACCTTC
TRBJ2-2 | - | TRBV28 | once | 14 | CASSTPTNTGELFF | TGTGCCAGCAGTACACCAACGAACACCGGGGAGCTGTTTTTT
TRBJ1-1 | - | TRBV18 | - | 14 | CASSPEGQGTEAFF | TGTGCCAGCTCACCGGAAGGGCAGGGCACTGAAGCTTTCTTT
TRBJ2-5 | - | TRBV19 | - | 14 | CASSITGIQETQYF | TGTGCCAGTAGTATTACGGGAATTCAAGAGACCCAGTACTTC
TRBJ1-2 | TRBD1 | TRBV7-9 | - | 15 | CASSLGTASNYGYTF | TGTGCCAGCAGCCTCGGGACAGCTAGCAACTATGGCTACACCTTC
TRBJ2-2 | - | TRBV7-9 | - | 11 | CASSLSGELFF | TGTGCCAGCAGCTTATCAGGGGAGCTGTTTTTT
TRBJ1-5 | - | TRBV16 | - | 16 | CASSQLSGVGNQPQHF | TGTGCCAGCAGCCAATTATCCGGGGTAGGCAATCAGCCCCAGCATTTT
TRBJ2-2 | - | TRBV6-1 | once | 17 | CASSEQSQAARTGELFF | TGTGCCAGCAGTGAACAGAGTCAGGCTGCAAGGACCGGGGAGCTGTTTTTT
TRBJ2-1 | - | TRBV11-2 | once | 12 | CASTRSGYEQFF | TGTGCCAGCACCCGATCCGGGTATGAGCAGTTCTTC
TRBJ2-1 | - | TRBV11-1 | - | 12 | CASSLLFDEQFF | TGTGCCAGCAGCTTATTGTTCGATGAGCAGTTCTTC
TRBJ1-5 | - | TRBV7-9 | - | 12 | CASSAPNQPQHF | TGTGCCAGCAGCGCGCCGAATCAGCCCCAGCATTTT
TRBJ2-2 | TRBD2 | TRBV7-9 | - | 15 | CASSLGLAGTGELFF | TGTGCCAGCAGCTTAGGACTAGCGGGGACCGGGGAGCTGTTTTTT
TRBJ1-2 | TRBD1 | TRBV29-1 | once | 13 | CSVVGQTNYGYTF | TGCAGCGTTGTGGGACAGACTAACTATGGCTACACCTTC
TRBJ1-5 | TRBD1 | TRBV18 | - | 15 | CASSQDRGSNQPQHF | TGTGCCAGCTCACAGGACAGGGGTAGCAATCAGCCCCAGCATTTT
TRBJ1-2 | TRBD1 | TRBV28 | - | 16 | CASSLTSGGPISGYTF | TGTGCCAGCAGTTTAACCTCAGGGGGACCCATTAGTGGCTACACCTTC
TRBJ1-1 | - | TRBV18 | - | 15 | CASSPDRQANTEAFF | TGTGCCAGCTCACCAGATCGACAGGCAAACACTGAAGCTTTCTTT
TRBJ1-6 | TRBD1 | TRBV5-6 | - | 17 | CASTTSRDRGFNSPLHF | TGTGCCAGCACAACTTCCCGGGACAGGGGTTTTAATTCACCCCTCCACTTT
TRBJ1-1 | - | TRBV19 | - | 14 | CASRKGSVNTEAFF | TGTGCCAGTAGGAAGGGGTCAGTGAACACTGAAGCTTTCTTT
TRBJ1-5 | - | TRBV9 | - | 14 | CASSLEGGNQPQHF | TGTGCCAGCAGCCTCGAGGGGGGCAATCAGCCCCAGCATTTT
TRBJ2-7 | TRBD2 | TRBV7-2 | - | 15 | CASSTAGDSSYEQYF | TGTGCCAGCAGCACAGCGGGAGATAGCTCCTACGAGCAGTACTTC
TRBJ1-6 | TRBD1 | TRBV3-1/TRBV3-2 | - | 17 | CASSQDSIGGLNSPLHF | TGTGCCAGCAGCCAAGATTCTATAGGGGGCCTGAACTCACCCCTCCACTTT
TRBJ2-6 | TRBD2 | TRBV7-8 | - | 20 | CASSWPGLAGESSGANVLTF | TGTGCCAGCAGCTGGCCGGGACTAGCGGGCGAAAGCTCTGGGGCCAACGTCCTGACTTTC
TRBJ1-6 | - | TRBV10-3 | - | 14 | CAISDRGYNSPLHF | TGTGCCATCAGTGATAGGGGGTATAATTCACCCCTCCACTTT
TRBJ1-3 | TRBD1 | TRBV6-6 | - | 16 | CASSYLRGQARNTIYF | TGTGCCAGCAGTTACCTTCGGGGACAGGCTCGGAACACCATATATTTT
TRBJ2-1 | TRBD2 | TRBV4-2 | - | 14 | CASSQVTSANEQFF | TGTGCCAGCAGCCAAGTGACTAGCGCCAATGAGCAGTTCTTC
TRBJ2-1 | - | TRBV5-1 | - | 12 | CASSNHYNEQFF | TGCGCCAGCAGCAATCATTACAATGAGCAGTTCTTC
TRBJ1-2 | - | TRBV4-2 | - | 16 | CASSAGTQKALEGYTF | TGTGCCAGCAGCGCCGGGACTCAAAAGGCCCTAGAAGGCTACACCTTC
TRBJ1-1 | TRBD1 | TRBV7-9 | once | 19 | CASSFLGQGTFSPSTEAFF | TGTGCCAGCAGCTTCTTAGGACAGGGGACTTTTTCCCCTAGCACTGAAGCTTTCTTT
TRBJ2-5 | TRBD2 | TRBV10-3 | - | 14 | CAISENRGGETQYF | TGTGCCATCAGTGAGAACCGGGGGGGAGAGACCCAGTACTTC
TRBJ2-1 | TRBD2 | TRBV9 | once | 15 | CASSPLPGLAGDQFF | TGTGCCAGCAGCCCACTACCGGGACTAGCGGGAGACCAGTTCTTC
TRBJ2-7 | - | TRBV11-2 | few | 16 | CASRRISLGQSYEQYF | TGTGCCAGCAGACGTATTTCATTAGGACAGTCCTACGAGCAGTACTTC
TRBJ1-2 | TRBD1 | TRBV6-5 | - | 14 | CASRGQGALYGYTF | TGTGCCAGCAGAGGACAGGGGGCTCTCTATGGCTACACCTTC
TRBJ2-7 | TRBD1 | TRBV10-2 | - | 17 | CASSESTGTGQPYEQYF | TGCGCCAGCAGTGAGTCGACCGGGACAGGCCAACCCTACGAGCAGTACTTC
TRBJ1-2 | - | TRBV28 | - | 17 | CASNGGSVRDSYYGYTF | TGTGCCAGCAACGGCGGGAGCGTTCGGGATTCGTACTATGGCTACACCTTC
TRBJ1-2 | - | TRBV18 | - | 16 | CASSPLEGPTNYGYTF | TGTGCCAGCTCACCATTGGAGGGGCCTACTAACTATGGCTACACCTTC